A single sample gave rise to the 8 T cell receptor beta chains below, sequenced in a study of T cells in Graves' hyperthyroidism and ophthalmopathy. RNA transcripts were the template for amplifying TCR beta CDR3 regions. The HTBI primer set drove a first-round RT-PCR of the TCR CDR3. TCRdb independently ran MiXCR on the multiplex PCR reads; one entry per CDR3 protein. This sample carries around 300,000 distinct CDR3 sequences, roughly 19% of them seen once, and the ten largest clones take 35% to 45%. The sequencing sample was made of blood. The receptors stem from a man aged 50 or older with Graves' ophthalmopathy.

The chain carries TRBV7-8 and TRBJ2-3; D not certain. This CDR3 has 14 amino acids. From germline, CDR1 is SGHVS and CDR2 FQNEAQ. Trimming removed 5 bases at V and 4 bases at J, with 13 bases between. CDR3 DNA sequence: TGTGCCAGCAGCGCCTGGAGTCCCCCAGATACGCAGTATTTT. Its translation: CASSAWSPPDTQYF.

Comments on this clonotype: With a much larger clone just one base away, this may be a read error. The CDR3 region has the DNA TGCAGTGCCGGTCAGGGATCCGGTGAGCAGTACTTC. It specifies CSAGQGSGEQYF. V gene TRBV20-1 combines with J gene TRBJ2-7; tentatively, D is TRBD1 (5 bases). The CDR3 length is 12 residues. The V end lost 6 bases, the J end lost 7 bases, and 16 bases lay between the germline ends. Germline loops: CDR1 DFQATT, CDR2 SNEGSKA (reference sequence).

In this sample, this clonotype turned up a few times. This rearrangement joins TRBV6-1 to TRBJ2-1; D might be TRBD1 (8 bases). Germline CDR1 and CDR2: MNHNS and SASEGT. Trimming removed 8 bases from V and 0 bases from J, with 26 bases in between. The CDR3 contains 19 residues. The chain's CDR3 is CASLDRGGGRGGSYNEQFF. In DNA form, the CDR3 reads TGTGCCAGCCTTGACAGGGGAGGCGGGAGAGGTGGCTCCTACAATGAGCAGTTCTTC.

This clonotype has at least ten counts. V and J are TRBV5-1 and TRBJ2-1, with 10 bases aligning to TRBD2. Germline V gives CDR1 SGHRS, CDR2 YFSETQ. The CDR3 runs to 16 residues. J was trimmed by 7 bases and V by 3 bases; bases with no gene match: 10. The CDR3 region has the DNA TGCGCCAGCAGCTCGGACCTAGCGGGGGTCGGGAATGAGCAGTTCTTC. The encoded protein is CASSSDLAGVGNEQFF.

This clonotype was seen repeatedly, ten times or more. The chain is built from TRBV6-2 or TRBV6-3 and TRBJ1-1; 8 positions match TRBD1. Trimming took 7 bases from V and 2 from J; bases not matched to a gene: 3. The length of the CDR3 is 13 residues. Germline CDR1 MNHEY, CDR2 SVGEGT. The CDR3 reads CASIGQGNTEAFF. In DNA, the CDR3 is TGTGCCAGCATCGGACAGGGAAACACTGAAGCTTTCTTT.

The genes are TRBV6-1 and TRBJ1-4; 8 bases are a match to TRBD1. Trimming at V came to 7 bases and at J to 4 bases, leaving 5 bases not matched to a gene. CDR1 MNHNS and CDR2 SASEGT come from the germline V gene. This CDR3 contains 14 residues. The CDR3 loop is CASTDRGLNEKLFF. The CDR3 DNA is TGTGCCAGCACCGACAGGGGCCTTAATGAAAAACTGTTTTTT.

This clonotype was seen a few times. The chain has TRBV7-2 and TRBJ1-5; D gene unclear. Germline assignment: CDR1 SGHTA and CDR2 FQGNSA. This CDR3 contains 14 residues. V dropped 0 bases and J dropped 7 bases, with 10 bases sitting between them. The CDR3 region has the DNA TGTGCCAGCAGCTTAGCACTCAACGGCCAGCCCCAGCATTTT. Its translation: CASSLALNGQPQHF.

This clonotype has a count of ten or more. This chain links TRBV28 with TRBJ2-7, with D possibly TRBD2 on 5 matching bases. Germline CDR1 reads MDHEN; CDR2 reads SYDVKM. V was shortened by 4 bases and J by 2 bases, with 15 bases between the two germline ends. There are 15 residues in the CDR3. CDR3 bases: TGTGCCAGCAGTTCCCCCGGACTGAATGCCTACGAGCAGTACTTC. Protein product: CASSSPGLNAYEQYF.